These 10 T cell receptor beta chains share one sample of origin, sequenced in a study of T cells in Graves' hyperthyroidism and ophthalmopathy. It was RNA transcripts that yielded the amplified TCR beta CDR3 regions. RT-PCR in the first round (using the HTBI primer set) targeted the TCR CDR3. Via MiXCR, TCRdb re-called the multiplex PCR reads, giving one row per CDR3 protein. The top ten clones hold over 3.5% of a sample with 600,000 to 650,000 distinct CDR3 sequences, roughly 17% of them seen once. The sample taken for sequencing was blood. These receptors came from a woman aged 30 to 39 with Graves' hyperthyroidism.

V gene TRBV5-1 combines with J gene TRBJ2-7, with 7 bases aligning to TRBD2. The J segment lost 6 bases and the V segment lost 0 bases, leaving 6 bases of the junction unmatched. The CDR3 consists of 14 residues. Per germline, CDR1 SGHRS and CDR2 YFSETQ. CDR3 sequence: CASSLDAGAAEQYF. CDR3 DNA sequence: TGCGCCAGCAGCTTGGATGCGGGAGCGGCCGAGCAGTACTTC.

This clonotype was seen at least ten times. The chain is built from TRBV28 and TRBJ1-1; maybe TRBD1 (5 bases). Germline V gene sequence: CDR1 MDHEN, CDR2 SYDVKM. The CDR3 totals 15 residues. Trimming removed 3 bases at V and 1 base at J, with 12 bases between. The CDR3 nucleotides read TGTGCCAGCAGTTTGCCGGGACTGAAGAACACTGAAGCTTTCTTT. Translation gives CASSLPGLKNTEAFF.

A few counts support this clonotype. The gene calls are TRBV10-3 and TRBJ1-2, with 10 bases fitting TRBD1. The CDR3 consists of 15 residues. The ends lost 10 bases at V and 3 bases at J; junction bases unmatched: 11. The V gene's germline CDR1 is ENHRY and CDR2 SYGVKD. In DNA, the CDR3 is TGTGCCACGCTCGGACAGGGGGATCGATACTATGGCTACACCTTC. Its protein is CATLGQGDRYYGYTF.

This clonotype was detected ten times or more. The V call is TRBV12-3 or TRBV12-4, the J call TRBJ1-1; 7 positions agree with TRBD1. The CDR3 sequence is 13 residues long. The trim removed 3 bases at V and 7 bases at J, leaving 5 bases unmatched. The CDR3 sequence: CASSFGTAYEAFF. Written as DNA, the CDR3 is TGTGCCAGCAGTTTCGGGACAGCATATGAAGCTTTCTTT.

The gene calls are TRBV19 and TRBJ2-1, with D perhaps TRBD1 (6 bases). V gave up 5 bases and J gave up 4 bases, with 12 bases separating them. The length of the CDR3 is 14 residues. Germline CDR1 and CDR2: LNHDA and SQIVND (reference sequence). The chain's CDR3 is CASSEEGEYNEQFF. The DNA for the CDR3 is TGTGCCAGTAGTGAAGAGGGGGAGTACAATGAGCAGTTCTTC.

This clonotype has only a few counts. Since a much larger clone is just one base distant, this may be a read error. The V and J genes are TRBV6-1 and TRBJ2-7; perhaps TRBD1 as D (6 bases). The CDR3 is 13 residues long. The V end lost 6 bases, the J end lost 0 bases, and 9 bases lay between the germline ends. Germline V gene lookup returns CDR1 MNHNS and CDR2 SASEGT. The DNA for the CDR3 is TGTGCCAGCAGAAGGGACAACTCCTACGAGCAGTACTTC. Its translation: CASRRDNSYEQYF.

The sample holds a few counts of this clonotype. The chain joins TRBV3-1 to TRBJ2-3, with 11 bases identical to TRBD2. This CDR3 has 17 residues. CDR1 and CDR2 (germline): LGHDT, YNNKEL (reference sequence). The ends lost 1 base at V and 5 bases at J; junction bases unmatched: 8. The CDR3 DNA reads TGTGCCAGCAGCCAAGGCCTAGCGGGAGGCCAGGGAGATACGCAGTATTTT. Translated, it gives CASSQGLAGGQGDTQYF.

The chain links TRBV27 to TRBJ2-7, with 15 bases matching TRBD2. With V trimmed by 5 bases and J by 5 bases, 13 bases remained unmatched. Germline lookup yields CDR1 MNHEY and CDR2 SMNVEV (reference sequence). The length of the CDR3 is 18 residues. The CDR3 spells CASSLWTSGRALVNEQYF. CDR3 nucleotide sequence: TGTGCCAGCAGTCTTTGGACTAGCGGGAGGGCCTTGGTAAACGAGCAGTACTTC.

This clonotype was recorded many times. The chain recombines TRBV27 with TRBJ1-2; TRBD1 agrees at 9 bases. J was trimmed by 4 bases and V by 3 bases; bases with no gene match: 3. Per the germline V gene, CDR1 is MNHEY and CDR2 is SMNVEV (reference sequence). The CDR3 runs 14 residues. CDR3 sequence (DNA): TGTGCCAGCAGTTTTACAGGGGGCGGCTATGGCTACACCTTC. Protein: CASSFTGGGYGYTF.

The rearrangement links TRBV9 to TRBJ2-7, with TRBD1 identical over 9 bases. The V gene's germline CDR1 is SGDLS and CDR2 YYNGEE. J gave up 4 bases and V 4 bases, and 9 bases lay outside the gene matches. The CDR3 has 15 amino acids. The CDR3 loop reads CASSPSPGQGYEQYF. CDR3 DNA sequence: TGTGCCAGCAGCCCGAGCCCGGGACAGGGTTACGAGCAGTACTTC. The whole variable domain, filled in from reference TRBV9 and TRBJ2-7, reads DSGVTQTPKHLITATGQRVTLRCSPRSGDLSVYWYQQSLDQGLQFLIQYYNGEERAKGNILERFSAQQFPDLHSELNLSSLELGDSALYFCASSPSPGQGYEQYFGPGTRLTVT.